This T cell receptor (beta chain) is drawn from a study of shared clonotypes between healthy human individuals (dated by TCRdb to about 2020). Some background on the complete study: Two women and a few men aged 18 to 49 years were included in the cohort. For each donor, CD4 naive and CD4 memory were each given three plates, CD8 naive was given two plates, and CD8 memory was given one plate. Blood TCR repertoires of about 5 healthy adults were deeply sequenced to estimate repertoire size and the extent of clonotype sharing between individuals. Libraries were prepared and TCR repertoires were sequenced by different laboratories using diverse techniques, in order to increase sequencing depth and limit assay-specific biases. Between about 0.8 and 9 billion PBMCs per donor were obtained by leukapheresis. What the research found in general, with its limitations: Sampling was limited to blood, and TCR repertoires in tissue likely differ from TCR repertoires in blood. About 5% of naive CD4, 3.5% of naive CD8, approximately 2% of memory CD4, and approximately 0.39% of memory CD8 clonotypes were shared across several donors. The small number of donors limited the genetic and exposure-history diversity represented. Clonotypes shared by all four sorted-subset donors showed higher generation probabilities than non-shared clonotypes. Pairwise subsampling indicated that sequencing depth was expected to affect the degree of clonotype sharing among donors. Estimated clonotype richness was generally larger for naive than for memory subsets. Incomplete sequencing was indicated by rarefaction of sorted-subset datasets, despite the large sequencing depth.

Donors were healthy HIV-negative adults with no recently reported acute infections or vaccinations. Only Caucasian adults living in Nashville, Tennessee, USA were represented among the donors. Magnetic negative selection was used to enrich CD4+ T cells, after which naive cells were positively selected on CD45RA and the negative fraction became the memory subset. Blood was obtained by leukapheresis, after which PBMCs were separated by Ficoll-Histopaque density gradient centrifugation and cryopreserved in liquid nitrogen vapor phase. Analytical flow cytometry was used to check the purity and quantity of every magnetically sorted T cell population. From each sorted fraction, genomic DNA was isolated and quantified by UV absorbance on a Nanodrop 2000c. On this clone: This receptor's antigen is unknown. No qualities accompany the bases; no much larger clone lies one base away.

Using the deep immunoSEQ assay, multiplex PCR amplified TCR CDR3 regions from genomic DNA. Extracted genomic DNA from each cell subset was spread evenly across all wells of several immunoSEQ 96-well plates, with each plate serving as a replicate. For sorted subsets, around 200 ng genomic DNA, equal to 25,000 to 35,000 T cell genomes, was loaded into each replicate PCR. Purified libraries were quantified with a Qubit 3.0 fluorometer, sized on a Bioanalyzer 2100, and re-quantified with the KAPA Library Quantification kit. A separate single-read 150-cycle Illumina NextSeq 550 flow cell was used to sequence each immunoSEQ 96-well plate. On the study's bioinformatics: Because the immunoSEQ output included only junctional sequences and no quality scores, the filtering could not be the same as the filtering used for full-length reads. To assign V/J genes and CDR3, sequences were annotated using PyIR, a Python wrapper for IgBLAST v1.9, with IMGT germline references. Any read was removed if the V/J assignment was weak (E-value above 1e-6), the CDR3 was missing, or the read contained stop codons, out-of-frame junctions, or ambiguous translated residues. V3J clonotypes were defined as sequences sharing the same inferred V gene, J gene, and CDR3 amino acid sequence. To compute the percentage overlap between repertoires, the number of shared unique clonotypes was divided by the size of the smaller repertoire. Richness of each repertoire was evaluated using RTK rarefaction, the Chao1 estimator, and Recon v2.1 estimates of unobserved clonotypes. Generation probabilities were computed with OLGA for all TCRbeta clonotypes obtained by the gDNA method from several donors. Held by TCRdb, this immuneACCESS table contains in-frame sequences only and omits some clones. Under half of the omission traces to an unresolved V gene where checked; the cause of the rest is unknown. Clone size and the V and J calls come from that table; the DNA yielded D and trimming. The sample has 1.4 million or so clones on record, just under 99% of them singletons. 0.36% of the sample is held by the ten biggest clonotypes.

The sequencing sample was made of naive CD4+ T cells sorted from blood. In light of the paper, this sample's cell subset or site label describes: CD45RA+ positively selected. The TCR originated in a man under 40 in good health.

The CDR3 protein: CASSQREGHSEAFF. DNA sequence: TGTGCCAGCTCGCAGAGGGAGGGGCACTCTGAAGCTTTCTTT. The chain is assembled from TRBV18 and TRBJ1-1; TRBD1 is perhaps the D gene, given 5 matching bases. The CDR3, from cysteine to phenylalanine, totals 14 residues. The only DNA kept is the CDR3, 42 bases in frame from the first base. Deletion took 6 bases off V and 6 bases off J, with a span of 17 bases between the germline ends. The germline V gene yields KGHSH for CDR1 and LQKENI for CDR2.